This T cell receptor beta chain was profiled in a study of vaccination and CD4 T cells after COVID-19. Across the whole study: Six males and four females, two Hispanic, made up the convalescents.

Treatment described: approximately 10-day PBMC culture with coronavirus spike peptide pools or control peptides (ViraFEST assay). These CD4+ T cells came from an unexposed donor, sampled before the COVID-19 pandemic (2011-2018). Antigen-specific T cell expansion with peptide pools preceded TCR sequencing in the ViraFEST approach. Germline CDR1 is LNHDA and CDR2 is SQIVND (reference sequence). Unmatched junction bases numbered 5, after V lost 3 bases and J lost 4 bases. This CDR3 has 15 residues. About this clonotype: Its matching antigen is unknown.

Oncomine TCR Beta short-read sequencing was applied to DNA from cultured CD4+ T cells. A single record per CDR3 protein comes from TCRdb applying MiXCR to the PCR reads. The sample lists roughly 10,000 distinct CDR3 sequences, approximately 57% occurring once. The origin of this receptor is a human donor in good health. This rearrangement joins TRBV19 to TRBJ1-2, with TRBD1 matching 10 bases. Sequenced: CD4+ T cells from blood, cultured in vitro. Written as DNA, the CDR3 is TGTGCCAGTAGTATCTGGGGGACAGGGGTCTATGGCTACACCTTC. This codes for CASSIWGTGVYGYTF. The entire variable domain, with the rest obtained from reference TRBV19 and TRBJ1-2, is as follows: DGGITQSPKYLFRKEGQNVTLSCEQNLNHDAMYWYRQDPGQGLRLIYYSQIVNDFQKGDIAEGYSVSREKKESFPLTVTSAQKNPTAFYLCASSIWGTGVYGYTFGSGTRLTVV.